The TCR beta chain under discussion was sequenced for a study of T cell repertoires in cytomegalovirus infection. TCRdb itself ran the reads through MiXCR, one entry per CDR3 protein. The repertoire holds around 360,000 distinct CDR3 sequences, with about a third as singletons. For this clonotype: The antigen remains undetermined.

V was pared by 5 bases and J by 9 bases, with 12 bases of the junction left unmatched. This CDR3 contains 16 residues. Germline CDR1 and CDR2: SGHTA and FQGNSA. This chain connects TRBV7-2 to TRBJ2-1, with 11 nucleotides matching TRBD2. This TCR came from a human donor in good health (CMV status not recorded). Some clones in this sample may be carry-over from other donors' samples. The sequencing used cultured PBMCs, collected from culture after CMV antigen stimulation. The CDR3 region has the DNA TGTGCCAGCAGCCCCCTACTAGCGGGAGTGGTTGGTGAGCAGTTCTTC. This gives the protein CASSPLLAGVVGEQFF.